This T cell receptor (beta chain) was identified in a study of immune evolution from preneoplasia to lung adenocarcinoma. Whole-study findings and limits: Clonality was highest in normal lung, lower in later-stage lesions apparently. From normal lung to invasive adenocarcinoma, top clone frequencies appeared to decrease.

Trimming at V came to 0 bases and at J to 0 bases, leaving 3 bases not matched to a gene. The CDR3 sequence is 15 residues long. Germline loops: CDR1 SGHRS, CDR2 YFSETQ. Concerning this clone itself: Its antigen is not identified.

Each case's diagnosis was confirmed by two pathologists on H&E. Macro-dissection enriched premalignant or tumor cells before nucleic acid extraction. This table comes from immunoSEQ multiplex PCR, and its TCRdb copy is limited to in-frame clones, with some not included. The repertoire includes 6,000 or so clones, around 80% of them detected once, and roughly 5.5% sits in the top ten. The sample consisted of FFPE invasive lung adenocarcinoma tissue. The chain has TRBV5-1 and TRBJ2-7; 7 bases fit TRBD2. This receptor was taken from a person between 50 and 60 years old with lung adenocarcinoma. CDR3 sequence (DNA): TGCGCCAGCAGCTTGGCCGGGGGGAGCTCCTACGAGCAGTACTTC. Its protein is CASSLAGGSSYEQYF.